This entry describes one TCR beta chain. A much larger clone differs by one base, so this may be a read error. Genomic DNA, the template, was used for profiling of the TCR beta VDJ and CDR3. TCRdb recomputed calls from the reads with MiXCR, one row per CDR3 protein. The repertoire includes about 160,000 distinct CDR3 sequences, around 75% of them detected once, and around 45% sits in the top ten. The data are from a study of CD8+CD57+ T cells in acquired aplastic anemia. This CDR3 contains 13 residues. The V and J ends lost 0 bases and 3 bases respectively, with 6 bases between them. Germline V gives CDR1 SGHNT, CDR2 YYREEE (reference sequence). For sequencing, patients were chosen who had shown expansion of CD8+CD57+ cells by flow cytometry.

The sequence derives from a human donor with aplastic anemia. The J gene is TRBJ2-5, the V gene TRBV5-4; D not certain. The sequenced material came from sorted CD4+, CD8+, or CD8+CD57+ T cells (not recorded which) from PBMCs. The CDR3 spells CASSLGQKETQYF. The CDR3 DNA reads TGTGCCAGCAGCTTGGGGCAGAAAGAGACCCAGTACTTC.